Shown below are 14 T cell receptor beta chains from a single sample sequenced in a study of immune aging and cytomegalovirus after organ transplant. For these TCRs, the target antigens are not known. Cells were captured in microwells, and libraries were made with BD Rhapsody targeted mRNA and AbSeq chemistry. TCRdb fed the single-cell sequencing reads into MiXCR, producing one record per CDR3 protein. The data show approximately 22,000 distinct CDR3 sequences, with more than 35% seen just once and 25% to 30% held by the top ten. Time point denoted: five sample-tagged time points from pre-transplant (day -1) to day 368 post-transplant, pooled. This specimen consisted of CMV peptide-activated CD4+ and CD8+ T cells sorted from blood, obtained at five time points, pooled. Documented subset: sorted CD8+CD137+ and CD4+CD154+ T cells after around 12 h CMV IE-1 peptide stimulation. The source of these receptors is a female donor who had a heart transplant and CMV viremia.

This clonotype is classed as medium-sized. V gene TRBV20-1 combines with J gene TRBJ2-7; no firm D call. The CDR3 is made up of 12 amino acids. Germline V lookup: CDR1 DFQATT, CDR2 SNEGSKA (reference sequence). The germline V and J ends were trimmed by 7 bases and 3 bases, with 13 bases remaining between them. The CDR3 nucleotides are TGCAGTGTTAAGCTGACGGACTACGAGCAGTACTTC. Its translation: CSVKLTDYEQYF.

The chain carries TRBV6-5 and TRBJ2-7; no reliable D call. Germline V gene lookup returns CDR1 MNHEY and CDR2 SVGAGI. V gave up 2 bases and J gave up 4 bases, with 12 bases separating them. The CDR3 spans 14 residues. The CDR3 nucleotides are TGTGCCAGCAGTTACAGCCAATTTGCATACGAGCAGTACTTC. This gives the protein CASSYSQFAYEQYF.

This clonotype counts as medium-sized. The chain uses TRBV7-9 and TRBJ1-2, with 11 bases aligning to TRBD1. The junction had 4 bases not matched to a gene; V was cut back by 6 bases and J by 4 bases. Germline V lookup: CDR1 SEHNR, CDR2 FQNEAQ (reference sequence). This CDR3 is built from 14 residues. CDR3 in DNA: TGTGCCAGCAGAGGACAGGGGGCTGTCTATGGCTACACCTTC. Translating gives CASRGQGAVYGYTF.

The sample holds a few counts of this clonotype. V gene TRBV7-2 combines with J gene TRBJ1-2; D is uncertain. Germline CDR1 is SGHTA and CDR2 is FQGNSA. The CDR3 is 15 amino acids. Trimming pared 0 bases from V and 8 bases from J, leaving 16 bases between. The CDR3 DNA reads TGTGCCAGCAGCTTAGCGGGCGGCGCCGGGAAAGGCTACACCTTC. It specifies CASSLAGGAGKGYTF.

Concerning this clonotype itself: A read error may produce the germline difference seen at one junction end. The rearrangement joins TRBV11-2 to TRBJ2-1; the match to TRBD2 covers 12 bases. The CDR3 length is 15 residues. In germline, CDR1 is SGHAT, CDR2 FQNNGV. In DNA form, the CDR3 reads TGTGCCAGCAGCTTACTAGCGGGAGGGTACAATGAGCAGCTCTTC. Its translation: CASSLLAGGYNEQLF.

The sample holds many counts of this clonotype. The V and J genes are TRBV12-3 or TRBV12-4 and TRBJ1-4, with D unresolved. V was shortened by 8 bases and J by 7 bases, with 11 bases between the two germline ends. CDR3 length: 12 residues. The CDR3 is CASGPPGEKLFF. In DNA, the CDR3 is TGTGCCAGCGGTCCCCCAGGTGAAAAACTGTTTTTT.

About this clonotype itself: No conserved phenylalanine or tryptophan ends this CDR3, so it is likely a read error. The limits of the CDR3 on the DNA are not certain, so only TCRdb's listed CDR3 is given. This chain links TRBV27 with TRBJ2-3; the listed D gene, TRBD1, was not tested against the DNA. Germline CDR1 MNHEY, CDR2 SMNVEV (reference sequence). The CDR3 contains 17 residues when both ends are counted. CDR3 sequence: CASSSSARGRFTDTQYS.

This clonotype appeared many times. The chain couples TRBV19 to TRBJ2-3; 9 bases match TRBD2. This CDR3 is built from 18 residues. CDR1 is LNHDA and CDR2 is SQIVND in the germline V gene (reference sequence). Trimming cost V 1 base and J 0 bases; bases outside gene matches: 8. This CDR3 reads CASSIVFGLATSTDTQYF. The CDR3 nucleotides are TGTGCCAGTAGTATAGTATTCGGACTAGCGACTAGCACAGATACGCAGTATTTT.

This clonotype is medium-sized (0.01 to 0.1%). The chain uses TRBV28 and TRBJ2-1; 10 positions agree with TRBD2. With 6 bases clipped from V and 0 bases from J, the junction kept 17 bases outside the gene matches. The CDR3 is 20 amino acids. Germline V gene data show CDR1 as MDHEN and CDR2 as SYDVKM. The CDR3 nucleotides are TGTGCCAGCAGCACCCCTTTCCTAGCGGGAGTAAAGGGCTCCTACAATGAGCAGTTCTTC. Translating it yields CASSTPFLAGVKGSYNEQFF.

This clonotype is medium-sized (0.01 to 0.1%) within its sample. The CDR3 DNA follows: TGTGCCAGCAGTCCAGGGACTAGCCCCTACAATGAGCAGTTCTTC. It translates to CASSPGTSPYNEQFF. V and J are TRBV6-4 and TRBJ2-1; 9 nucleotides align to TRBD2. The V and J ends lost 5 bases and 2 bases, in that order; junction bases with no gene match: 4. The CDR3 contains 15 residues. The germline V gene encodes CDR1 MRHNA and CDR2 SNTAGT.

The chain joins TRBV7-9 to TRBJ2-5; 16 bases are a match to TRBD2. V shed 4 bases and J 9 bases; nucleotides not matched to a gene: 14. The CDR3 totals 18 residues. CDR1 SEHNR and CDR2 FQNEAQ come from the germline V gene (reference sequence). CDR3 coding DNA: TGTGCCAGCAGCTCCGGGACTAGCGGGAGGGCCGGCAGGGGGGCCCAGTACTTC. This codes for CASSSGTSGRAGRGAQYF.

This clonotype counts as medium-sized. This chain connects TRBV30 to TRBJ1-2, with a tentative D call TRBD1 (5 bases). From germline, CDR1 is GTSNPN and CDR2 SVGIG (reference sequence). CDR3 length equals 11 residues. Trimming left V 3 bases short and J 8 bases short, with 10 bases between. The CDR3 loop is CAWSRGQGYTF. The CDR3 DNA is TGTGCCTGGAGCCGGGGCCAAGGCTACACCTTC. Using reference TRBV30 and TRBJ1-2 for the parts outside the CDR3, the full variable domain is SQTIHQWPATLVQPVGSPLSLECTVEGTSNPNLYWYRQAAGRGLQLLFYSVGIGQISSEVPQNLSASRPQDRQFILSSKKLLLSDSGFYLCAWSRGQGYTFGSGTRLTVV.

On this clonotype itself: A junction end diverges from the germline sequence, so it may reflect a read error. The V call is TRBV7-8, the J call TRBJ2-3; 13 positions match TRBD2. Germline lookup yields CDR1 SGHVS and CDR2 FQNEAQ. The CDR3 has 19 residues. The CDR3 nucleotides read TGCGCCAGCAGCTTAATGCCTCTCGGGACTAGCGGGAACACAGATACGCAGTATTTT. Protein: CASSLMPLGTSGNTDTQYF.

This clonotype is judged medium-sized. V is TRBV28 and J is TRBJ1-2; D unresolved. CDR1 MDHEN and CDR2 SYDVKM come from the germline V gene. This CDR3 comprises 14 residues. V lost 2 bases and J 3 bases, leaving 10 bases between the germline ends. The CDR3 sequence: CASSLGLLHYGYTF. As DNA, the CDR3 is TGTGCCAGCAGTTTAGGCCTCCTACACTATGGCTACACCTTC.